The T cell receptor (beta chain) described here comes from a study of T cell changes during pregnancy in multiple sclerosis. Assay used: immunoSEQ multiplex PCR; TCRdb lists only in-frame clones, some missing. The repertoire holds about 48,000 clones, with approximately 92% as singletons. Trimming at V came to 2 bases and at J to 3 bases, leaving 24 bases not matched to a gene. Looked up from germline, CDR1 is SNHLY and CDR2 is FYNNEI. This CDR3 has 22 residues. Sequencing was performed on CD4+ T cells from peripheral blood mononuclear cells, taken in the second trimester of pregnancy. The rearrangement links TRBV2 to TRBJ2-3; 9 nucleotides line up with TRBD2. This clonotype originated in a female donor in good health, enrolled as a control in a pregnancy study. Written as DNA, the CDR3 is TGTGCCAGCAGTGAACCCTCATATTTTAGCGGGAGTGGTTTGGGGACAACAGATACGCAGTATTTT. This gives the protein CASSEPSYFSGSGLGTTDTQYF. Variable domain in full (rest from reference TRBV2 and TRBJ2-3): EPEVTQTPSHQVTQMGQEVILRCVPISNHLYFYWYRQILGQKVEFLVSFYNNEISEKSEIFDDQFSVERPDGSNFTLKIRSTKLEDSAMYFCASSEPSYFSGSGLGTTDTQYFGPGTRLTVL.